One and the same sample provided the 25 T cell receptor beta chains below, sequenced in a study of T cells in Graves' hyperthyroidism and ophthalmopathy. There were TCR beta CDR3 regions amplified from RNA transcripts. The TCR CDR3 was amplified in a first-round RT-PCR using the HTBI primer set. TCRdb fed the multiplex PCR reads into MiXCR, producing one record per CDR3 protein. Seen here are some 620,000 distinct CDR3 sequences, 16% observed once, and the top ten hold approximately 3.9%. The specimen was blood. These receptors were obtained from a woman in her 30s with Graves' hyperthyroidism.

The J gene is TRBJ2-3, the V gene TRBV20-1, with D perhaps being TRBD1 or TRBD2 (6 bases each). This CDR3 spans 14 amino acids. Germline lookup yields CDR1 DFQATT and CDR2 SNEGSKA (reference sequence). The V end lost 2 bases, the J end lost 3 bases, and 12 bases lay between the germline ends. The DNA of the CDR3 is TGCAGTGCTAGAAGGGGGGCGGGAACAGATACGCAGTATTTT. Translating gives CSARRGAGTDTQYF.

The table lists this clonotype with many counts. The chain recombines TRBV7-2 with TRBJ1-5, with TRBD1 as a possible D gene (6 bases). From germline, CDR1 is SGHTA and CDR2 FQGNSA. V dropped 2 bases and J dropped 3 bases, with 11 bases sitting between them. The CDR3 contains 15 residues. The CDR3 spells CASSLNRADNQPQHF. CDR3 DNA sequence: TGTGCCAGCAGCTTAAACAGGGCGGACAATCAGCCCCAGCATTTT.

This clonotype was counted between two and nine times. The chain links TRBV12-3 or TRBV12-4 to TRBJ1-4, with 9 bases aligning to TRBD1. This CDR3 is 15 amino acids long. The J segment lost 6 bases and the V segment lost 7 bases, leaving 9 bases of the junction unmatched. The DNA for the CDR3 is TGTGCCAGCACCCACAGGACAGGGGTTTATGAAAAACTGTTTTTT. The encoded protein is CASTHRTGVYEKLFF.

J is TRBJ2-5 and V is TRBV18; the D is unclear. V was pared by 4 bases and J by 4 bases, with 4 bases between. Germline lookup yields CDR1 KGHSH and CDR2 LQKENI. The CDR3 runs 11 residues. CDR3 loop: CASSQLETQYF. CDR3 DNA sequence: TGTGCCAGCTCACAACTAGAGACCCAGTACTTC.

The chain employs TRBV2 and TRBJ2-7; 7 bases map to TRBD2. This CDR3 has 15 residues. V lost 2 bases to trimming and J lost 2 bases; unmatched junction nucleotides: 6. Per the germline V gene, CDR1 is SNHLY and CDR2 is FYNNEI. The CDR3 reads CASSELGGGPYEQYF. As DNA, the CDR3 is TGTGCCAGCAGTGAATTGGGGGGGGGACCCTACGAGCAGTACTTC. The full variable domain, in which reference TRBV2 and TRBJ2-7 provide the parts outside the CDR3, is EPEVTQTPSHQVTQMGQEVILRCVPISNHLYFYWYRQILGQKVEFLVSFYNNEISEKSEIFDDQFSVERPDGSNFTLKIRSTKLEDSAMYFCASSELGGGPYEQYFGPGTRLTVT.

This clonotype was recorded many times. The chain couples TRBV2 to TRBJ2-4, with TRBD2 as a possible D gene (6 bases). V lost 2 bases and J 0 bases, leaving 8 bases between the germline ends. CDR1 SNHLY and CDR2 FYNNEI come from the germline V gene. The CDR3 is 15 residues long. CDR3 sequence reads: CASSEQGLAKNIQYF. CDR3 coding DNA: TGTGCCAGCAGTGAACAGGGACTAGCCAAAAACATTCAGTACTTC.

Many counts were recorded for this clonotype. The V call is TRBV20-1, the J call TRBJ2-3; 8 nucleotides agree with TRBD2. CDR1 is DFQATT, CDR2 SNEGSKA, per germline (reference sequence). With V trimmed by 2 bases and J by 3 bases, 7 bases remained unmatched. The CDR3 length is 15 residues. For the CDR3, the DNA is TGCAGTGCTAGAAAAACGGGACTAGTTACAGATACGCAGTATTTT. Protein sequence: CSARKTGLVTDTQYF.

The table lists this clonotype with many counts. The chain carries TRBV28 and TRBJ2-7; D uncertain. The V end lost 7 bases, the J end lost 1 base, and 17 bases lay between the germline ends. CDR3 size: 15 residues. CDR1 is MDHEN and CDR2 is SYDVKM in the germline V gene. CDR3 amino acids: CASKVNFIPSYEQYF. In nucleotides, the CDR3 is TGTGCCAGCAAGGTCAATTTCATCCCGTCCTACGAGCAGTACTTC.

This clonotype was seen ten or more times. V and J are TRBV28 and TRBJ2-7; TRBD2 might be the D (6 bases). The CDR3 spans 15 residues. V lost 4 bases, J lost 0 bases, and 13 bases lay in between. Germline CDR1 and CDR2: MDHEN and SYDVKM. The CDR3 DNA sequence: TGTGCCAGCAGTTACCCGGGGGAGGACTCCTACGAGCAGTACTTC. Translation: CASSYPGEDSYEQYF.

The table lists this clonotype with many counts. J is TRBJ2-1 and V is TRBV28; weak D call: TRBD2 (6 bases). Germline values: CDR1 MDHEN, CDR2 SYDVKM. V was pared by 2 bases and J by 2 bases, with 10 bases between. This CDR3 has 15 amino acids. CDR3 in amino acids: CASSLGSSAYNEQFF. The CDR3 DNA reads TGTGCCAGCAGTTTAGGTTCTAGCGCCTACAATGAGCAGTTCTTC. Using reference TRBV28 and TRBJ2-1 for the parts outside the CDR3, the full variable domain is DVKVTQSSRYLVKRTGEKVFLECVQDMDHENMFWYRQDPGLGLRLIYFSYDVKMKEKGDIPEGYSVSREKKERFSLILESASTNQTSMYLCASSLGSSAYNEQFFGPGTRLTVL.

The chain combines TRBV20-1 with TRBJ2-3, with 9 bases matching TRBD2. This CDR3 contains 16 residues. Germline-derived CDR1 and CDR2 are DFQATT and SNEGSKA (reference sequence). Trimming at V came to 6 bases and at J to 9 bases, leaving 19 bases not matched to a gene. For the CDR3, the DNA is TGCAGTGCCCAAAGACCCACTAGCGGGCAGGTGGGGACGCAGTATTTT. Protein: CSAQRPTSGQVGTQYF.

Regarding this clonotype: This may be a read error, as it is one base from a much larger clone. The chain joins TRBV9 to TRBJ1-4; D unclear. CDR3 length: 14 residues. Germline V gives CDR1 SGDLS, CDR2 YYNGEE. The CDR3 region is CASSVDRFNEELFF. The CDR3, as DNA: TGTGCCAGCAGCGTCGACCGATTCAATGAAGAACTGTTTTTT.

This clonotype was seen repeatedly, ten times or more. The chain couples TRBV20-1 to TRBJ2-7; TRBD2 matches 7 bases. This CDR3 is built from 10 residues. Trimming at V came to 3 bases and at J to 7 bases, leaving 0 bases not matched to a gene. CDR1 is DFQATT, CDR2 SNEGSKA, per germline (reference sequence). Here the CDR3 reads CSARGLEQYF. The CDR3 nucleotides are TGCAGTGCTAGGGGACTAGAGCAGTACTTC.

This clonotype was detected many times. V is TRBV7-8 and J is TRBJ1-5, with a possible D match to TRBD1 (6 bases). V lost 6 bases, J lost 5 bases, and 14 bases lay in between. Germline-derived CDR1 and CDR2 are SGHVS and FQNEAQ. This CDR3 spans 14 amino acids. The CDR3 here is CASSLARGDQPQHF. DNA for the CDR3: TGTGCCAGCAGTTTGGCGAGGGGGGATCAGCCCCAGCATTTT.

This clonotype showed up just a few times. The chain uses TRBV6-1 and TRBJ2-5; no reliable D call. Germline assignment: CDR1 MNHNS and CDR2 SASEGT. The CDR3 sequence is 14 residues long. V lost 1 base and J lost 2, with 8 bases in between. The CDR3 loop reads CASSEVTLQETQYF. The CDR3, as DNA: TGTGCCAGCAGTGAAGTTACGCTTCAAGAGACCCAGTACTTC.

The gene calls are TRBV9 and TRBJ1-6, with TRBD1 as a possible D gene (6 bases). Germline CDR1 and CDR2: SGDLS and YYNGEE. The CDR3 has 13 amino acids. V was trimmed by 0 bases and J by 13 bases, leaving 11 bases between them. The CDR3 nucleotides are TGTGCCAGCAGCGTAGCTATGGACAGTCCCCTCCACTTT. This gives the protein CASSVAMDSPLHF.

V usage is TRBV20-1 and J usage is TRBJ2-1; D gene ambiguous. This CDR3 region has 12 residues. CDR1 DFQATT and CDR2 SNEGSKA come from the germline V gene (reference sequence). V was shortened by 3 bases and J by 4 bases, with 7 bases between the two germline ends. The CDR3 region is CSARATYNEQFF. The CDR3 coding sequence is TGCAGTGCTAGGGCTACTTACAATGAGCAGTTCTTC.

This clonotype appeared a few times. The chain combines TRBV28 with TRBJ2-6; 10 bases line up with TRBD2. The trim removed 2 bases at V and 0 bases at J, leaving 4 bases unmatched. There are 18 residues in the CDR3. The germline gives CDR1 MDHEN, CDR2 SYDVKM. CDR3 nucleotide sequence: TGTGCCAGCAGTTTAACTGGACTAGCGGTCTCTGGGGCCAACGTCCTGACTTTC. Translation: CASSLTGLAVSGANVLTF.

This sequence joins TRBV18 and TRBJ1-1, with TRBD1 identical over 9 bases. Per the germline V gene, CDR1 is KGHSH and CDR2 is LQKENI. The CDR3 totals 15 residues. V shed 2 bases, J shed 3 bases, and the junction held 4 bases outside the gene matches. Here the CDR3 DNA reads TGTGCCAGCTCACCAGTGGACAGGGGAGACACTGAAGCTTTCTTT. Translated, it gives CASSPVDRGDTEAFF.

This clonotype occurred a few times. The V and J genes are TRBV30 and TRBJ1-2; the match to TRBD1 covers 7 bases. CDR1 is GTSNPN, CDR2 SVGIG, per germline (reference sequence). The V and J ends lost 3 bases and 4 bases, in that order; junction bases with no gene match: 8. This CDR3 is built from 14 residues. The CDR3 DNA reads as TGTGCCTGGAGGCTAACAGGGGACCTCTATGGCTACACCTTC. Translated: CAWRLTGDLYGYTF.

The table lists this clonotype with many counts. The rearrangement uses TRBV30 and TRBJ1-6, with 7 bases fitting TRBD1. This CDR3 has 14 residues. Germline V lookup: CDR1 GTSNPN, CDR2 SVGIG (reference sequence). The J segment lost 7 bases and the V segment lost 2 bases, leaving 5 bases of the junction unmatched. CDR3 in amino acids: CAWSPGTENSPLHF. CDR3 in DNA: TGTGCCTGGAGTCCCGGGACAGAAAATTCACCCCTCCACTTT. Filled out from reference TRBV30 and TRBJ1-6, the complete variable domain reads SQTIHQWPATLVQPVGSPLSLECTVEGTSNPNLYWYRQAAGRGLQLLFYSVGIGQISSEVPQNLSASRPQDRQFILSSKKLLLSDSGFYLCAWSPGTENSPLHFGNGTRLTVT.

The CDR3 DNA sequence: TGTGCCAGCAGCTACTCCCCCCCAAACGCGGGACAGCGATTCTCTGGAAACACCATATATTTT. Protein product: CASSYSPPNAGQRFSGNTIYF. This chain uses TRBV7-6 with TRBJ1-3; 7 positions agree with TRBD1. The CDR3 extends over 21 amino acids. After removal of 4 bases from V and 0 bases from J, the junction contained 21 bases not matched to a gene. Germline V lookup: CDR1 SGHVS, CDR2 FNYEAQ. Based on the CDR3 plus reference TRBV7-6 and TRBJ1-3, the full variable domain is GAGVSQSPRYKVTKRGQDVALRCDPISGHVSLYWYRQALGQGPEFLTYFNYEAQQDKSGLPNDRFSAERPEGSISTLTIQRTEQRDSAMYRCASSYSPPNAGQRFSGNTIYFGEGSWLTVV.

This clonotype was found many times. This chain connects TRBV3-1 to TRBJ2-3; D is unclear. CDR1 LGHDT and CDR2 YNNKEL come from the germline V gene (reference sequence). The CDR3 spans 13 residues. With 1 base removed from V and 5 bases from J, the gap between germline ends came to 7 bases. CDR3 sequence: CASSQGTKDTQYF. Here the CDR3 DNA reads TGTGCCAGCAGCCAAGGAACCAAAGATACGCAGTATTTT.

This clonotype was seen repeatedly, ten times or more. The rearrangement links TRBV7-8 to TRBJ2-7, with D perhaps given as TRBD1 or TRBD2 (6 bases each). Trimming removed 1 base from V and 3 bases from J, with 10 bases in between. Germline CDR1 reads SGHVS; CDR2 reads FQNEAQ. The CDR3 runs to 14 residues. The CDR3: CASSLGGADYEQYF. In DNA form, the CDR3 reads TGTGCCAGCAGCTTAGGGGGGGCGGACTACGAGCAGTACTTC.

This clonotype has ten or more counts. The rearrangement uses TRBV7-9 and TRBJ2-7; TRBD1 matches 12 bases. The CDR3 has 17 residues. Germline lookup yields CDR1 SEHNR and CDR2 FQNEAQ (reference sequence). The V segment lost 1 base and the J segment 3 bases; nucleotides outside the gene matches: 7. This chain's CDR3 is CASSLVWDRGLGYEQYF. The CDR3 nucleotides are TGTGCCAGCAGCTTAGTTTGGGACAGGGGGCTCGGCTACGAGCAGTACTTC. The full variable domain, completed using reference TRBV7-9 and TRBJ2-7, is DTGVSQNPRHKITKRGQNVTFRCDPISEHNRLYWYRQTLGQGPEFLTYFQNEAQLEKSRLLSDRFSAERPKGSFSTLEIQRTEQGDSAMYLCASSLVWDRGLGYEQYFGPGTRLTVT.